This TCR beta chain was profiled in a study of glioma-infiltrating T cells after dendritic cell vaccination (dated by TCRdb to the mid-2010s). Study-wide context: A cohort of approximately 15 glioblastoma patients from Phase I and II dendritic cell vaccination trials was included, of whom 9 were newly diagnosed and 6 had recurrent disease. To make the vaccine, monocyte-derived dendritic cells were cultured for approximately 7 days with IL-4 and GM-CSF and then pulsed overnight with autologous tumor lysate. Between the early 2000s and the early 2010s, the patients were given dendritic cell vaccination pulsed with autologous tumor lysate. Each patient got three intradermal injections of the dendritic cell vaccine, spaced at biweekly intervals, in the arm below the axilla. Survival after dendritic cell vaccination was correlated with TCR sequencing metrics such as TIL content and the overlap between tumor and blood repertoires. Deep sequencing of TCR beta CDR3 regions was used to quantify tumor-infiltrating lymphocyte content and compare tumor and blood repertoires in dendritic cell-vaccinated glioblastoma patients. Pretreatment tumor samples were taken from residual fresh-frozen tissue of the same resection used to make the autologous tumor lysate vaccine.

Using the immunoSEQ assay, TCRB CDR3 regions were amplified from about 1.9 micrograms of genomic DNA, or from all available DNA when less than that was on hand. Multiplex PCR used 60 forward primers for TCR V beta segments and 13 reverse primers for J beta segments. To estimate reads per starting template, synthetic control templates were spiked into each sample at limiting dilution. The Illumina HiSeq System generated 87 bp sequencing reads. On the authors' methods: PCR and sequencing errors were removed by merging closely related sequences with a nearest neighbor algorithm. The study used only tumor samples in which more than 100 unique TCRs were identified. Estimated TIL fraction divided T cell count from reads and spike-in coverage by input cells, assuming 6.4 pg DNA per diploid cell. TCR overlap was defined as the percentage of unique tumor TCR beta sequences that were also present in the same patient's peripheral blood. The source is immuneACCESS, and TCRdb retained only in-frame sequences with V and J called. Part of the clones is not carried over; for the studies checked, unresolved V genes explain less than half of this, and the remainder is unexplained. The DNA was the basis for D and trimming; V, J and clone size are from that table. A total of fewer than 4,000 clones appear in this sample, 60% to 80% of them only once. Of the sample, about 4% falls within the top ten clones.

General conclusions and limits of the study: Higher estimated pretreatment TIL content predicted longer time to progression and overall survival after dendritic cell vaccination. No direct relationship between TCR clonality and survival was found, suggesting a diverse polyclonal response may matter. The three-group TCR overlap response model was characterized as speculative, and prospective validation of the model was stated to be required. The cohort was small and heterogeneous, only a few patients had full blood and tumor sets, and even fewer had initial-recurrent tumor pairs.

Patients were selected on the basis of adequate residual fresh-frozen tumor tissue and more than two years of available survival data. An isocitrate dehydrogenase mutation was not carried by any of the glioblastoma patients, although molecular status was otherwise variable. Before DNA isolation, tumor specimens were washed free of blood, necrotic areas were removed, and over 20% tumor content was confirmed by H&E staining. The Qiagen DNeasy Blood extraction Kit was used for extraction of genomic DNA. Concerning this clone itself: Its antigen has not been determined. Nothing much larger sits one base from this clone, and base qualities are not available.

Based on the germline V gene, the CDR1 and CDR2 sequences are SGHDT and YYEEEE. Spanning cysteine to phenylalanine, the CDR3 consists of 15 amino acids. Only the CDR3 DNA is retained, 45 bases long and in frame from the first base. V is clipped by 2 bases and J by 0 bases, and the sequence between their germline boundaries is 9 bases long. The starting material was tumor tissue, obtained before dendritic cell vaccination. This TCR was sampled from a human donor with glioblastoma. The sequence links TRBV5-6 to TRBJ2-1; the D gene cannot be named for sure. The CDR3 protein sequence reads: CASSLQLSSYNEQFF. Read as DNA, the sequence is TGTGCCAGCAGCTTACAGCTGAGCTCCTACAATGAGCAGTTCTTC.